This T cell receptor (beta chain) stems from a study of CD8+ T cells in alopecia areata. As concerns this clone: Its antigen is unidentified.

Study-level points and caveats: Researchers report lesional scalp, most notably alopecia totalis/universalis, outstripped normal scalp in clonality. Normal skin's resident alphabeta T cells are also sequenced in scalp samples.

In each case, RNA was isolated and then reverse transcribed into cDNA as the sequencing template. TCRdb's copy holds only in-frame clones and misses some; the assay was immunoSEQ multiplex PCR. The sample has some 190,000 clones, roughly 60% seen once. CDR1 and CDR2 (germline): SGHRS, YFSETQ. Losses at the gene ends were 7 bases for V and 3 bases for J; bases not matched to a gene: 10. The length of the CDR3 is 16 residues. The treatment denotes: oral pan-JAK inhibitor, 5-10 mg twice daily. This receptor was identified in a human donor with alopecia areata. The chain is built from TRBV5-1 and TRBJ2-2, with 9 positions matching TRBD2. The source material was CD4+ T cells sorted from blood, sampled around week 47, from a patient treated with tofacitinib. Written as DNA, the CDR3 is TGCGCCAGCCGCGCTACTAGCGGGCTGGACACCGGGGAGCTGTTTTTT. The encoded protein is CASRATSGLDTGELFF.